This T cell receptor beta chain was captured in a study of T-cell reconstitution after alpha-beta-depleted transplantation in children. The trim removed 5 bases at V and 3 bases at J, leaving 9 bases unmatched. The germline V gene has CDR1 SQVTM and CDR2 ANQGSEA. The CDR3 contains 14 residues. This clonotype showed up many times. Preparing the TCRbeta library involved the use of unique molecular identifiers. TCRdb processed the PCR reads anew with MiXCR; each CDR3 protein has one entry. The data contain roughly 66,000 distinct CDR3 sequences, roughly 4.9% of them singletons. The origin of this receptor is a boy in the first two years of life who had a stem cell transplant for acute myeloid leukemia, so the T cells may come from the graft donor. The sequenced sample was PBMCs, mostly from graft donor cells, obtained 180 days after TCRalphabeta/CD19-depleted stem cell transplant. This chain joins TRBV29-1 and TRBJ2-5; 7 bases line up with TRBD2. The CDR3 spells CSVLRGDYKETQYF. In nucleotides, the CDR3 is TGCAGCGTTTTACGGGGGGACTATAAAGAGACCCAGTACTTC.